One sample yielded the 12 T cell receptor beta chains listed below, sequenced in a study of blood T cell repertoires in COVID-19. This table comes from immunoSEQ multiplex PCR, and its TCRdb copy is limited to in-frame clones, with some not included. The sample lists about 350,000 clones, around 90% occurring once. What was sequenced was peripheral blood. The receptors here all came from a woman aged 60-70 years with COVID-19, enrolled during active disease.

The CDR3 region has the DNA TGTGCCAGCAGCGTCATGACAGGGGGCCGCACTGAAGCTTTCTTT. This sequence encodes CASSVMTGGRTEAFF. The chain combines TRBV7-9 with TRBJ1-1; 10 bases fit TRBD1. The V gene end was trimmed by 5 bases and the J gene end by 4 bases; junction bases not matched to a gene: 7. Looked up from germline, CDR1 is SEHNR and CDR2 is FQNEAQ (reference sequence). This CDR3 has 15 residues.

The gene calls are TRBV9 and TRBJ1-2; D is unclear. The V end was cut by 1 base, the J end by 0 bases, with 7 bases between. The CDR3 totals 14 residues. CDR1 is SGDLS, CDR2 YYNGEE, per germline. CDR3 in amino acids: CASSVRETNYGYTF. The CDR3 nucleotides read TGTGCCAGCAGCGTAAGGGAGACTAACTATGGCTACACCTTC.

This clone was seen just once. This chain links TRBV9 with TRBJ1-5, with D possibly matching TRBD1 (5 bases). Trimming took 0 bases from V and 6 from J, leaving 7 bases between them. The V gene's germline CDR1 is SGDLS and CDR2 YYNGEE. This CDR3 has 13 amino acids. In DNA form, the CDR3 reads TGTGCCAGCAGCGTAGGGGGCCTTCAGCCCCAGCATTTT. Translated, it gives CASSVGGLQPQHF.

The chain links TRBV5-4 to TRBJ2-2; perhaps TRBD1 as D (5 bases). CDR1 is SGHNT, CDR2 YYREEE, per germline (reference sequence). Trimming left V 2 bases short and J 0 bases short, with 8 bases between. The CDR3 extends over 15 amino acids. CDR3 residues: CASSFQGTNTGELFF. Here the CDR3 DNA reads TGTGCCAGCAGCTTCCAGGGCACGAACACCGGGGAGCTGTTTTTT.

The chain links TRBV24-1 to TRBJ1-2; TRBD1 matches at 9 bases. The germline gives CDR1 KGHDR, CDR2 SFDVKD. Losses at the gene ends were 4 bases for V and 7 bases for J; bases not matched to a gene: 3. CDR3 length: 13 amino acids. This CDR3 is CATSETGGIGYTF. The CDR3 DNA follows: TGTGCCACCAGTGAAACAGGGGGCATTGGCTACACCTTC.

Concerning this clone itself: Other nucleotide sequences in the sample specify the same CDR3. This rearrangement joins TRBV5-1 to TRBJ1-3; D possibly corresponds to TRBD1 (5 bases). The CDR3 is 14 amino acids. Germline-derived CDR1 and CDR2 are SGHRS and YFSETQ. Trimming removed 3 bases from V and 1 base from J, with 8 bases in between. CDR3 in amino acids: CASSSPGSGNTIYF. The CDR3 DNA reads TGCGCCAGCAGCTCCCCAGGGTCTGGAAACACCATATATTTT.

The chain joins TRBV27 to TRBJ2-7, with D unclear. The CDR3 spans 12 residues. V was cut by 4 bases and J by 5 bases, with 9 bases left in between. CDR1 is MNHEY and CDR2 is SMNVEV in the germline V gene (reference sequence). CDR3 sequence (DNA): TGTGCCAGCAGTTCGGTATTCGACGAGCAGTACTTC. Protein product: CASSSVFDEQYF.

The chain recombines TRBV28 with TRBJ2-7; 7 positions match TRBD2. Germline-derived CDR1 and CDR2 are MDHEN and SYDVKM. The CDR3 has 15 residues. The ends lost 6 bases at V and 3 bases at J; junction bases unmatched: 11. The CDR3 region is CASSPSGTGGYEQYF. CDR3 DNA: TGTGCCAGCAGCCCTTCCGGGACGGGAGGCTACGAGCAGTACTTC. Filled out from reference TRBV28 and TRBJ2-7, the complete variable domain reads DVKVTQSSRYLVKRTGEKVFLECVQDMDHENMFWYRQDPGLGLRLIYFSYDVKMKEKGDIPEGYSVSREKKERFSLILESASTNQTSMYLCASSPSGTGGYEQYFGPGTRLTVT.

V gene TRBV7-8 combines with J gene TRBJ2-1; 8 positions match TRBD2. The V segment lost 9 bases and the J segment 8 bases; nucleotides outside the gene matches: 12. The germline V gene encodes CDR1 SGHVS and CDR2 FQNEAQ. This CDR3 has 14 amino acids. CDR3 sequence reads: CASRTGGVKYEQFF. For the CDR3, the DNA is TGTGCCAGTCGAACCGGGGGGGTTAAGTATGAGCAGTTCTTC.

V and J are TRBV19 and TRBJ1-1; 10 positions match TRBD1. The CDR3 consists of 16 residues. Germline CDR1 LNHDA, CDR2 SQIVND (reference sequence). V shed 4 bases and J 6 bases; nucleotides not matched to a gene: 11. In DNA form, the CDR3 reads TGTGCCAGTAGTAGCTCCCGGACAGGGGGTGGCTCTGAAGCTTTCTTT. Protein: CASSSSRTGGGSEAFF.

This rearrangement joins TRBV7-3 to TRBJ1-2; D may be TRBD1 (6 bases). Germline-derived CDR1 and CDR2 are SGHTA and FQGTGA. V lost 5 bases and J 3 bases, leaving 13 bases between the germline ends. The CDR3 has 14 residues. The CDR3 DNA sequence: TGTGCCAGCAGCCTCTTTCGGACAGACTATGGCTACACCTTC. It codes for CASSLFRTDYGYTF.

With respect to this clone: The sample holds other DNA sequences that translate to the same CDR3. The V and J genes are TRBV5-6 and TRBJ1-2; D call uncertain. Germline CDR1 and CDR2: SGHDT and YYEEEE. The CDR3 is 12 residues long. V shed 4 bases and J shed 6 bases, with 10 bases lying between them. Here the CDR3 reads CASSPRVDGYTF. CDR3 sequence (DNA): TGTGCCAGCAGCCCGAGGGTAGATGGCTACACCTTC.